This TCR beta chain came from a study of CD8 T cells in ankylosing spondylitis. Trimming took off 6 bases at V and 13 bases at J, with 13 bases between the two ends. CDR1 and CDR2 from the germline V gene are LNHDA and SQIVND (reference sequence). This CDR3 is built from 11 residues. Remarks on this clonotype: No antigen is known for it.

Study-level results: The clones that were linked to disease were reported to be significantly enriched in matched synovial fluid samples from ankylosing spondylitis patients.

MiXCR was run by TCRdb on the 5' RACE reads, yielding one entry per CDR3 protein. The table shows 340,000 or so distinct CDR3 sequences, with roughly 14% occurring only once. The sequenced material came from blood, either unsorted or a sorted T cell fraction (not recorded which). V usage is TRBV19 and J usage is TRBJ2-1; possibly TRBD1 for D (5 bases). This TCR was sampled from a male donor with ankylosing spondylitis or in good health (not recorded which). The CDR3 bases are TGTGCCAGTAGGAGTGGGGCGTATCAGTTCTTC. It is translated as CASRSGAYQFF.